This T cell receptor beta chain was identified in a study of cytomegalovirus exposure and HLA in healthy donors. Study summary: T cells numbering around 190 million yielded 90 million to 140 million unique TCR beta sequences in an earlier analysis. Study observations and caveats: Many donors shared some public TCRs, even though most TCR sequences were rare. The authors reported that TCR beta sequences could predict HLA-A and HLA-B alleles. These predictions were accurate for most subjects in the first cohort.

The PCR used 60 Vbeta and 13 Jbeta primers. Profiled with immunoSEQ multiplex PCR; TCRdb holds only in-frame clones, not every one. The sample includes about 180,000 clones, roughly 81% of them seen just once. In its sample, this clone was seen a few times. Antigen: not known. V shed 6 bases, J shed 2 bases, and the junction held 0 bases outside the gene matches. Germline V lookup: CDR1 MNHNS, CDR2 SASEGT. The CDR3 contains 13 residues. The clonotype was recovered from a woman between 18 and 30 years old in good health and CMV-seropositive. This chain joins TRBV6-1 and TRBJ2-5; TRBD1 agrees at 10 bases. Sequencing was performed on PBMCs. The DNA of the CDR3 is TGTGCCAGCAGGGACAGGGGGCAAGAGACCCAGTACTTC. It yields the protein CASRDRGQETQYF.